These 25 T cell receptor beta chains were sequenced from one sample in a study of immune evolution from preneoplasia to lung adenocarcinoma. Repertoires were generated with immunoSEQ multiplex PCR, while TCRdb's copy carries only in-frame clones and drops some. The data show thousands of clones, approximately 83% seen once. Source material: FFPE minimally invasive lung adenocarcinoma tissue. Receptors originate from a person aged 70 to 80 with lung adenocarcinoma.

Remarks on this clone: This same CDR3 is encoded by further DNA sequences in the sample. The chain has TRBV28 and TRBJ1-2; D may be TRBD1 (5 bases). CDR1 is MDHEN and CDR2 is SYDVKM in the germline V gene. The CDR3 has 12 amino acids. Trimming took off 0 bases at V and 6 bases at J, with 5 bases between the two ends. CDR3 bases: TGTGCCAGCAGTTTATGGGGGGATGGCTACACCTTC. Amino acid sequence: CASSLWGDGYTF.

V and J are TRBV29-1 and TRBJ2-7, with 7 bases fitting TRBD1. Germline lookup yields CDR1 SQVTM and CDR2 ANQGSEA. This CDR3 is 14 amino acids long. V lost 1 base, J lost 2 bases, and 5 bases stayed unmatched. CDR3 nucleotides: TGCAGCGTTGAAGGGGCAGGGGGTGCCTACGAGCAGTACTTC. Encoded protein: CSVEGAGGAYEQYF.

The chain links TRBV7-9 to TRBJ2-5, with 8 bases matching TRBD1. The CDR3 totals 14 residues. The ends lost 4 bases at V and 4 bases at J; junction bases unmatched: 5. CDR1 is SEHNR and CDR2 is FQNEAQ in the germline V gene (reference sequence). The chain's CDR3 is CASSSGTGRETQYF. CDR3 in DNA: TGTGCCAGCAGCTCCGGGACAGGCAGAGAGACCCAGTACTTC. Variable domain in full (rest from reference TRBV7-9 and TRBJ2-5): DTGVSQNPRHKITKRGQNVTFRCDPISEHNRLYWYRQTLGQGPEFLTYFQNEAQLEKSRLLSDRFSAERPKGSFSTLEIQRTEQGDSAMYLCASSSGTGRETQYFGPGTRLLVL.

The chain uses TRBV4-2 and TRBJ2-6; D unclear. V was pared by 0 bases and J by 4 bases, with 7 bases between. CDR1 and CDR2 (germline): LGHNA, YNFKEQ. This CDR3 contains 15 residues. The CDR3 DNA is TGTGCCAGCAGCCAAGAATCCGGGGGGGCCAACGTCCTGACTTTC. This encodes CASSQESGGANVLTF.

This rearrangement joins TRBV20-1 to TRBJ1-1; no firm D call. V lost 5 bases and J lost 6, with 7 bases in between. Germline loops: CDR1 DFQATT, CDR2 SNEGSKA (reference sequence). This CDR3 region has 10 residues. Here the CDR3 DNA reads TGCAGTGCTTCTAACGCTGAAGCTTTCTTT. It encodes CSASNAEAFF.

The chain is built from TRBV7-2 and TRBJ2-1; a possible D gene is TRBD2 (5 bases). Germline loops: CDR1 SGHTA, CDR2 FQGNSA. V lost 2 bases and J lost 5, with 7 bases in between. The CDR3 has 13 residues. The CDR3, as DNA: TGTGCCAGCAGCTTACAGCGGAACAATGAGCAGTTCTTC. It codes for CASSLQRNNEQFF.

This clone has only a few counts. The V and J genes are TRBV9 and TRBJ2-3; D is possibly TRBD1 (5 bases). The germline V gene has CDR1 SGDLS and CDR2 YYNGEE. This CDR3 has 15 amino acids. The germline V and J ends were trimmed by 0 bases and 2 bases, with 10 bases remaining between them. The CDR3 DNA reads as TGTGCCAGCAGCGTAGCTGTGGACACCACAGATACGCAGTATTTT. This gives the protein CASSVAVDTTDTQYF. The full variable domain, its missing parts supplied by reference TRBV9 and TRBJ2-3, is DSGVTQTPKHLITATGQRVTLRCSPRSGDLSVYWYQQSLDQGLQFLIQYYNGEERAKGNILERFSAQQFPDLHSELNLSSLELGDSALYFCASSVAVDTTDTQYFGPGTRLTVL.

The chain recombines TRBV9 with TRBJ2-6; D ambiguous. The CDR3 totals 14 residues. CDR1 is SGDLS and CDR2 is YYNGEE in the germline V gene. Trimming removed 0 bases at V and 0 bases at J, with 1 base between. The CDR3 coding sequence is TGTGCCAGCAGCGTAGACTCTGGGGCCAACGTCCTGACTTTC. This codes for CASSVDSGANVLTF.

This chain uses TRBV5-5 with TRBJ1-1; D not resolved. V was pared by 2 bases and J by 2 bases, with 10 bases between. The CDR3 runs 14 residues. Germline V gene sequence: CDR1 SGHKS, CDR2 YYEKEE (reference sequence). The CDR3 here is CASSFGTPNTEAFF. CDR3 DNA: TGTGCCAGCAGCTTCGGTACACCTAACACTGAAGCTTTCTTT.

This clone was counted once. The chain uses TRBV9 and TRBJ1-1, with unresolved D. Trimming stripped 4 bases from V and 0 bases from J, with 13 bases between. Germline lookup yields CDR1 SGDLS and CDR2 YYNGEE. The CDR3 runs to 15 residues. The CDR3 sequence: CASSSRTELNTEAFF. The CDR3 bases are TGTGCCAGCAGCTCAAGGACGGAGTTGAACACTGAAGCTTTCTTT.

V is TRBV4-1 and J is TRBJ2-7, with D unclear. With 0 bases removed from V and 7 bases from J, the gap between germline ends came to 13 bases. Germline V gene sequence: CDR1 MGHRA, CDR2 YSYEKL. The CDR3 sequence is 14 residues long. The CDR3, as DNA: TGCGCCAGCAGCCAAGATCAGCTGGGTCGGGAGCAGTACTTC. This translates into CASSQDQLGREQYF.

This chain links TRBV5-1 with TRBJ1-6, with unresolved D. The CDR3 runs 14 residues. V lost 2 bases to trimming and J lost 7 bases, with 10 bases between them. Germline CDR1 reads SGHRS; CDR2 reads YFSETQ. The chain's CDR3 is CASSFGQKNSPLHF. CDR3 sequence (DNA): TGCGCCAGCAGCTTTGGGCAGAAAAATTCACCCCTCCACTTT.

The chain joins TRBV7-3 to TRBJ1-1, with D possibly TRBD1 on 5 matching bases. Germline V gene data show CDR1 as SGHTA and CDR2 as FQGTGA. The CDR3 consists of 13 residues. Trimming pared 2 bases from V and 5 bases from J, leaving 9 bases between. For the CDR3, the DNA is TGTGCCAGCAGCTTACAGGGAGGGACTGAAGCTTTCTTT. As protein: CASSLQGGTEAFF.

V gene TRBV5-1 combines with J gene TRBJ1-4; 9 nucleotides match TRBD1. After removal of 5 bases from V and 3 bases from J, the junction contained 5 bases not matched to a gene. Germline CDR1 and CDR2: SGHRS and YFSETQ. The CDR3 runs 15 residues. DNA for the CDR3: TGCGCCAGCAGTGACACAGGGGGCTCTAATGAAAAACTGTTTTTT. It specifies CASSDTGGSNEKLFF.

V gene TRBV28 combines with J gene TRBJ1-5, with TRBD1 as a possible D gene (6 bases). Per the germline V gene, CDR1 is MDHEN and CDR2 is SYDVKM. The CDR3 totals 15 residues. Trimming removed 6 bases from V and 4 bases from J, with 16 bases in between. The CDR3 bases are TGTGCCAGCAGGCCCGCGGGGGCGCTTAATCAGCCCCAGCATTTT. Translation: CASRPAGALNQPQHF.

The V and J genes are TRBV5-1 and TRBJ2-7; 7 nucleotides line up with TRBD1. J lost 7 bases, V lost 4 bases, and 8 bases had no gene match. CDR3 length: 13 residues. CDR1 is SGHRS and CDR2 is YFSETQ in the germline V gene. The DNA for the CDR3 is TGCGCCAGCAGCCCGGGACAGACTCAAGAGCAGTACTTC. This gives the protein CASSPGQTQEQYF.

The J gene is TRBJ1-6, the V gene TRBV5-1; 9 nucleotides align to TRBD1. The CDR3 runs to 15 residues. The V segment lost 0 bases and the J segment 7 bases; nucleotides outside the gene matches: 2. Germline assignment: CDR1 SGHRS and CDR2 YFSETQ. CDR3 sequence: CASSLEDRGNSPLHF. The CDR3 bases are TGCGCCAGCAGCTTGGAGGACAGGGGAAATTCACCCCTCCACTTT.

The chain joins TRBV29-1 to TRBJ1-1; D is unclear. The V gene lost 7 bases and the J gene lost 3 bases, with 18 bases spanning the gap. CDR1 is SQVTM and CDR2 is ANQGSEA in the germline V gene. The CDR3 is 14 residues long. This CDR3 is CSAAEMGLDTEAFF. The CDR3 bases are TGCAGCGCCGCAGAGATGGGTTTGGACACTGAAGCTTTCTTT.

The J gene is TRBJ2-4, the V gene TRBV13; D remains ambiguous. The V end was cut by 2 bases, the J end by 6 bases, with 5 bases between. There are 12 residues in the CDR3. Germline CDR1 and CDR2: PRHDT and FYEKMQ (reference sequence). CDR3: CASSLYRNIQYF. The CDR3 DNA reads as TGTGCCAGCAGCTTATACCGAAACATTCAGTACTTC.

This clone is a singleton in its sample. The chain links TRBV18 to TRBJ1-2, with D hard to call. This CDR3 has 11 residues. Germline CDR1 KGHSH, CDR2 LQKENI. V was clipped by 5 bases and J by 1 base, with 2 bases between them. The CDR3 nucleotides are TGTGCCAGCTCAAGTAACTATGGCTACACCTTC. Protein sequence: CASSSNYGYTF.

The CDR3 coding sequence is TGTGCCTGGAGGCGCCCTGGTGTAGGGGAAAAACTGTTTTTT. Protein sequence: CAWRRPGVGEKLFF. The chain couples TRBV30 to TRBJ1-4; D gene unclear. The CDR3 consists of 14 residues. Trimming took 3 bases from V and 8 from J, leaving 16 bases between them. CDR1 is GTSNPN and CDR2 is SVGIG in the germline V gene (reference sequence).

CDR3 region: CASSSDMAYEQYF. The CDR3 DNA follows: TGCGCCAGCAGCTCCGACATGGCCTACGAGCAGTACTTC. The chain recombines TRBV5-1 with TRBJ2-7; D is undetermined. This CDR3 contains 13 residues. With 3 bases removed from V and 2 bases from J, the gap between germline ends came to 9 bases. The germline CDR1 and CDR2 sequences are SGHRS and YFSETQ.

The chain combines TRBV11-2 with TRBJ2-5; TRBD1 agrees at 8 bases. The V gene end was trimmed by 2 bases and the J gene end by 4 bases; junction bases not matched to a gene: 6. CDR3 size: 15 residues. CDR1 SGHAT and CDR2 FQNNGV come from the germline V gene. This CDR3 reads CASSLQGAQGETQYF. The CDR3 nucleotides are TGTGCCAGCAGCTTACAGGGGGCGCAGGGAGAGACCCAGTACTTC.

CDR3: CASSLSGISGNTIYF. The CDR3 nucleotides read TGTGCCAGCAGCTTAAGTGGCATCTCTGGAAACACCATATATTTT. The J gene is TRBJ1-3, the V gene TRBV11-2, with D unresolved. With 2 bases removed from V and 0 bases from J, the gap between germline ends came to 8 bases. The CDR3 runs 15 residues. Germline assignment: CDR1 SGHAT and CDR2 FQNNGV.

V gene TRBV5-1 combines with J gene TRBJ1-2, with 11 positions matching TRBD1. The germline V gene has CDR1 SGHRS and CDR2 YFSETQ. After removal of 3 bases from V and 6 bases from J, the junction contained 4 bases not matched to a gene. This CDR3 has 14 residues. The CDR3 spells CASSSGQGEDGYTF. The DNA for the CDR3 is TGCGCCAGCAGCTCGGGACAGGGGGAGGATGGCTACACCTTC.